One sample yielded the 15 T cell receptor beta chains listed below, sequenced in a study of T-cell reconstitution after alpha-beta-depleted transplantation in children (dated by TCRdb to the mid-2010s). Library prep was done by PCR. TCRdb shows the sequencer as Illumina HiSeq 2500. To normalize quantification of the TCRbeta repertoire, the TCR libraries were built with molecular barcoding that relied on unique molecular identifiers. TCRdb reworked the public reads: Q25 trimming with fastp, MiXCR clone assembly, productive beta chains retained. Each CDR3 protein gets just one entry, which takes the most common genes and DNA from the rows behind it. For this sample there are hundreds of thousands of distinct CDR3 sequences; 16% appear just once. Around 30% of the sample belongs to the ten largest clones. The sample's treatment or condition label, in plain terms: allogeneic hematopoietic cell transplantation with graft depleted of TCRalphabeta T cells and CD19 B cells.

Source: PBMCs, mostly from graft donor cells, taken 360 days after TCRalphabeta/CD19-depleted stem cell transplant. These receptors were taken from a boy under two years old who had a stem cell transplant for Wiskott-Aldrich syndrome, so the T cells may come from the graft donor.

This clonotype was picked up a small number of times. The chain is built from TRBV12-3 or TRBV12-4 and TRBJ2-2, with 8 bases lining up with TRBD1. The CDR3 covers 15 residues. V trimming: 7 bases; J trimming: 6 bases; junction bases outside the gene matches: 10. The CDR3 bases are TGTGCCAGCACAGGGACCCGGACAGGGTCCGGGGAGCTGTTTTTT. Its protein is CASTGTRTGSGELFF.

The chain combines TRBV5-6 with TRBJ2-2, with TRBD2 matching over 7 bases. Germline CDR1 SGHDT, CDR2 YYEEEE. CDR3 length equals 16 residues. V lost 2 bases, J lost 5 bases, and 9 bases stayed unmatched. The chain's CDR3 is CASSLTHGTTTGELFF. The DNA for the CDR3 is TGTGCCAGCAGCTTAACGCACGGGACTACGACCGGGGAGCTGTTTTTT.

This clonotype was recorded at least ten times. This chain joins TRBV12-3 or TRBV12-4 and TRBJ2-2; possibly TRBD2 for D (5 bases). V lost 5 bases and J lost 1, with 11 bases in between. CDR3 length: 15 residues. The CDR3 bases are TGTGCCAGCAGTAGAGTCGGGATGAACACCGGGGAGCTGTTTTTT. Protein sequence: CASSRVGMNTGELFF.

V gene TRBV12-3 or TRBV12-4 combines with J gene TRBJ2-7, with 10 bases lining up with TRBD2. Trimming removed 4 bases from V and 3 bases from J; junction bases left unmatched: 3. The CDR3 contains 14 residues. The DNA for the CDR3 is TGTGCCAGCAGTTCTCGGACTAGCGGCTACGAGCAGTACTTC. Its translation: CASSSRTSGYEQYF.

This clonotype was picked up a small number of times. CDR3 sequence: CASSGWEANTGELFF. CDR3 nucleotide sequence: TGTGCCAGTAGTGGGTGGGAAGCGAACACCGGGGAGCTGTTTTTT. The rearrangement joins TRBV19 to TRBJ2-2; D is unresolved. Germline CDR1 and CDR2: LNHDA and SQIVND (reference sequence). V was clipped by 5 bases and J by 0 bases, with 10 bases between them. The CDR3 spans 15 residues. The full variable domain, in which reference TRBV19 and TRBJ2-2 provide the parts outside the CDR3, is DGGITQSPKYLFRKEGQNVTLSCEQNLNHDAMYWYRQDPGQGLRLIYYSQIVNDFQKGDIAEGYSVSREKKESFPLTVTSAQKNPTAFYLCASSGWEANTGELFFGEGSRLTVL.

The chain links TRBV4-1 to TRBJ2-7; 8 bases fit TRBD2. With V trimmed by 0 bases and J by 0 bases, 10 bases remained unmatched. Germline V gene sequence: CDR1 MGHRA, CDR2 YSYEKL. This CDR3 has 18 residues. CDR3 DNA sequence: TGCGCCAGCAGCCAAGATGTGACTAGCGCGATTAGCTCCTACGAGCAGTACTTC. Its protein product is CASSQDVTSAISSYEQYF.

J is TRBJ2-3 and V is TRBV2, with 8 positions matching TRBD2. CDR1 and CDR2 from the germline V gene are SNHLY and FYNNEI. V lost 4 bases to trimming and J lost 2 bases; unmatched junction nucleotides: 8. This CDR3 has 16 residues. The CDR3 loop is CASSGQAGDFTDTQYF. The CDR3 DNA sequence: TGTGCCAGCAGTGGACAAGCGGGGGATTTCACAGATACGCAGTATTTT.

This clonotype was seen a few times. The V and J genes are TRBV19 and TRBJ2-1; TRBD2 matches at 12 bases. The V and J ends lost 7 bases and 2 bases, in that order; junction bases with no gene match: 6. The CDR3 length is 16 residues. Germline CDR1 LNHDA, CDR2 SQIVND (reference sequence). CDR3 in amino acids: CASNKLAGGPYNEQFF. The CDR3 DNA sequence: TGTGCCAGTAATAAACTAGCGGGGGGTCCCTACAATGAGCAGTTCTTC.

The V call is TRBV6-2 or TRBV6-3, the J call TRBJ2-7; 8 bases fit TRBD1. The CDR3 length is 16 residues. Losses at the gene ends were 6 bases for V and 2 bases for J; bases not matched to a gene: 12. Looked up from germline, CDR1 is MNHEY and CDR2 is SVGEGT. CDR3 DNA: TGTGCCAGCAGCCCCGGGTGGACAGGGAGCACCTACGAGCAGTACTTC. It yields the protein CASSPGWTGSTYEQYF.

The chain recombines TRBV5-6 with TRBJ2-5; possibly TRBD1 or TRBD2 for D (5 bases each). CDR1 SGHDT and CDR2 YYEEEE come from the germline V gene. The CDR3 totals 13 residues. Trimming pared 3 bases from V and 7 bases from J, leaving 13 bases between. The CDR3 nucleotides are TGTGCCAGCAGCTGGGGGACGTCCTGGACCCAGTACTTC. Translating gives CASSWGTSWTQYF.

The V gene is TRBV2, the J gene TRBJ2-1; unclear D gene. Trimming removed 8 bases at V and 15 bases at J, with 20 bases between. The CDR3 runs to 12 residues. Germline V lookup: CDR1 SNHLY, CDR2 FYNNEI. The CDR3 DNA reads as TGTGCCAGCTACCTTAGGTTGGGTTCTTGGTTCTTC. Translated: CASYLRLGSWFF.

This clonotype was detected only a few times. The rearrangement links TRBV18 to TRBJ2-5; tentatively, D is TRBD1 (5 bases). CDR1 is KGHSH and CDR2 is LQKENI in the germline V gene. V was trimmed by 3 bases and J by 9 bases, leaving 17 bases between them. The CDR3 runs to 14 residues. The CDR3 region is CASSPAGPVKPQYF. The CDR3 DNA is TGTGCCAGCTCACCGGCAGGGCCTGTCAAGCCCCAGTACTTC.

The V and J genes are TRBV29-1 and TRBJ1-2, with 7 positions matching TRBD1. Germline V gene lookup returns CDR1 SQVTM and CDR2 ANQGSEA. The CDR3 totals 13 residues. The ends lost 7 bases at V and 4 bases at J; junction bases unmatched: 9. The CDR3, as DNA: TGCAGCGCCCGACAGGGCGTGAGCTATGGCTACACCTTC. Its protein product is CSARQGVSYGYTF.

This sequence joins TRBV20-1 and TRBJ2-7; 15 bases match TRBD2. With 6 bases clipped from V and 7 bases from J, the junction kept 10 bases outside the gene matches. The CDR3 covers 15 residues. Germline CDR1 reads DFQATT; CDR2 reads SNEGSKA (reference sequence). CDR3 amino acids: CSALGLAGGSGEQYF. In DNA form, the CDR3 reads TGCAGTGCGTTGGGACTAGCGGGAGGATCTGGGGAGCAGTACTTC.

The chain carries TRBV28 and TRBJ2-4, with D hard to call. The germline CDR1 and CDR2 sequences are MDHEN and SYDVKM. The V end lost 5 bases, the J end lost 10 bases, and 9 bases lay between the germline ends. CDR3 length: 11 residues. Here the CDR3 DNA reads TGTGCCAGCAGTCCCGCCCTAATTCAGTACTTC. Protein sequence: CASSPALIQYF. Using reference TRBV28 and TRBJ2-4 for the parts outside the CDR3, the full variable domain is DVKVTQSSRYLVKRTGEKVFLECVQDMDHENMFWYRQDPGLGLRLIYFSYDVKMKEKGDIPEGYSVSREKKERFSLILESASTNQTSMYLCASSPALIQYFGAGTRLSVL.